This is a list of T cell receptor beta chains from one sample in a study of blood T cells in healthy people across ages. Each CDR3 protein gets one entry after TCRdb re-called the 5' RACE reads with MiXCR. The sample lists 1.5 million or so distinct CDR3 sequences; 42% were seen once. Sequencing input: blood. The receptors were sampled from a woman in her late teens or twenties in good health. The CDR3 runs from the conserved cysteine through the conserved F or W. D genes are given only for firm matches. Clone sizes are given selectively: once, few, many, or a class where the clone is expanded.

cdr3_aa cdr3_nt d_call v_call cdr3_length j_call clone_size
CASSLPPETQYF TGTGCCAGCAGTCTCCCCCCAGAGACCCAGTACTTC - TRBV2 12 TRBJ2-5 once
CASRGDRGLTDTQYF TGTGCCAGCAGGGGGGACAGGGGGCTCACAGATACGCAGTATTTT TRBD1 TRBV11-2 15 TRBJ2-3 few
CSAEMSGGYEQYF TGCAGTGCCGAAATGTCAGGGGGCTACGAGCAGTACTTC TRBD1 TRBV20-1 13 TRBJ2-7 -
CSAPHRNNEQYF TGCAGTGCCCCGCACCGGAACAATGAGCAGTACTTC - TRBV20-1 12 TRBJ2-5 -
CASSLASGVEETQYF TGCGCCAGCAGCTTGGCTAGCGGGGTGGAGGAGACCCAGTACTTC TRBD2 TRBV5-1 15 TRBJ2-5 many
CASSLTTAETVPRFF TGTGCCAGCAGCCTGACAACCGCGGAGACAGTTCCCCGGTTCTTC - TRBV7-9 15 TRBJ2-1 -
CSVVEGGYEQYF TGCAGCGTTGTCGAAGGGGGCTACGAGCAGTACTTC - TRBV29-1 12 TRBJ2-7 many
CASSLLRDRGINEQFF TGTGCCAGCAGTTTATTGAGGGACAGGGGGATCAATGAGCAGTTCTTC TRBD1 TRBV27 16 TRBJ2-1 -
CSALSGTGGEYTQYF TGTAGCGCCCTTTCCGGGACAGGGGGCGAGTATACGCAGTATTTT TRBD1 TRBV29-1 15 TRBJ2-3 few
CASSDSVLAGYNEQFF TGTGCCAGCAGTGACTCGGTTCTAGCGGGGTACAATGAGCAGTTCTTC TRBD2 TRBV6-4 16 TRBJ2-1 -
CSVEDYEGAYEQYF TGCAGCGTTGAAGATTATGAAGGAGCCTACGAGCAGTACTTC - TRBV29-1 14 TRBJ2-7 -
CASSKLGHGNNSPLHF TGTGCCAGCAGCAAACTTGGACACGGGAATAATTCACCCCTCCACTTT - TRBV21-1 16 TRBJ1-6 -
CARGEQRAELSYNEQFF TGTGCCAGGGGGGAACAGCGGGCCGAACTGTCCTACAATGAGCAGTTCTTC - TRBV5-5 17 TRBJ2-1 few
CASSPIEGSQKLFF TGTGCCAGCAGCCCTATTGAAGGGTCGCAAAAACTGTTTTTT - TRBV7-9 14 TRBJ1-4 -
CASSVVASAYEQYF TGTGCCAGCAGCGTGGTAGCGTCAGCCTACGAGCAGTACTTC - TRBV9 14 TRBJ2-7 -
CASSYGTGELFF TGTGCCAGCAGTTACGGCACCGGGGAGCTGTTTTTT - TRBV6-5 12 TRBJ2-2 many
CASSQAPTEQYF TGTGCCAGCAGCCAAGCCCCTACCGAGCAGTACTTC - TRBV3-1 12 TRBJ2-7 -
CASSKLAGGPTYNEQFF TGCGCCAGCAGCAAACTAGCGGGAGGCCCCACCTACAATGAGCAGTTCTTC TRBD2 TRBV5-1 17 TRBJ2-1 few
CASSQVGGGTSVSEQYF TGCGCCAGCAGCCAAGTCGGGGGTGGGACTAGCGTCTCCGAGCAGTACTTC TRBD2 TRBV4-1 17 TRBJ2-7 few
CASSLSTRNQPQHF TGTGCCAGCAGTTTATCGACCCGCAATCAGCCCCAGCATTTT - TRBV27 14 TRBJ1-5 once
CASSLLAGKWEYNEQFF TGTGCCAGCTCACTTCTAGCGGGCAAATGGGAGTACAATGAGCAGTTCTTC TRBD2 TRBV18 17 TRBJ2-1 -
CSAAGLPYEQYF TGCAGCGCTGCGGGACTACCATACGAGCAGTACTTC TRBD2 TRBV29-1 12 TRBJ2-7 -
CASSYSMSAGTDTQYF TGTGCCAGCAGCTACAGCATGTCCGCGGGCACAGATACGCAGTATTTT - TRBV7-2 16 TRBJ2-3 many
CASSPWSSGYTF TGCGCCAGCAGCCCGTGGTCGTCCGGCTACACCTTC - TRBV5-1 12 TRBJ1-2 few
CAGSRQNMYTEAFF TGTGCCGGTTCCCGACAGAATATGTACACTGAAGCTTTCTTT - TRBV2 14 TRBJ1-1 -
CAWGHQPGSEAFF TGTGCCTGGGGTCACCAGCCGGGATCTGAAGCTTTCTTT - TRBV30 13 TRBJ1-1 once
CASTSADPGQGYNEQFF TGTGCCAGCACCTCGGCTGACCCGGGACAGGGGTACAATGAGCAGTTCTTC TRBD1 TRBV11-2 17 TRBJ2-1 -
CASSGWEGPNTEAFF TGTGCCAGCAGTGGGTGGGAGGGACCGAACACTGAAGCTTTCTTT - TRBV25-1 15 TRBJ1-1 few
CASSLEGFSYTDTQYF TGCGCCAGCAGCTTGGAGGGCTTCAGCTACACAGATACGCAGTATTTT - TRBV5-1 16 TRBJ2-3 -
CASSHSKPTGTSGVYFPYEQYF TGTGCCAGCAGCCATTCTAAGCCCACCGGGACTAGCGGGGTCTACTTCCCCTACGAGCAGTACTTC TRBD2 TRBV3-1 22 TRBJ2-7 few
CASHLAGGGNEQYF TGTGCCAGCCACCTAGCGGGGGGAGGTAATGAGCAGTACTTC TRBD2 TRBV6-6 14 TRBJ2-5 -
CSARDPQRGNEQFF TGCAGTGCTAGAGATCCACAGAGAGGGAATGAGCAGTTCTTC - TRBV20-1 14 TRBJ2-1 -
CSARDSYGGYGYTF TGCAGTGCTAGAGATTCGTACGGAGGCTATGGCTACACCTTC - TRBV20-1 14 TRBJ1-2 -
CASSPWTGALYNEQFF TGTGCCAGCTCACCCTGGACAGGGGCCCTTTACAATGAGCAGTTCTTC TRBD1 TRBV18 16 TRBJ2-1 -
CASSLVPSGKSVGQETQYF TGTGCCAGCAGCTTAGTTCCTAGCGGGAAGTCGGTTGGACAAGAGACCCAGTACTTC TRBD2 TRBV7-6 19 TRBJ2-5 few
CASKMGDEQYF TGTGCCAGCAAGATGGGGGACGAGCAGTACTTC - TRBV3-1 11 TRBJ2-7 -
CASEKTGGAGELFF TGTGCCAGCGAGAAAACAGGGGGCGCGGGGGAGCTGTTTTTT TRBD1 TRBV6-5 14 TRBJ2-2 -
CASSPGSGNSYTF TGTGCCAGCAGCCCCGGGTCGGGAAATAGCTACACCTTC - TRBV7-3 13 TRBJ1-2 -
CSAPLWAGELFF TGCAGTGCTCCGCTGTGGGCCGGGGAGCTGTTTTTT - TRBV20-1 12 TRBJ2-2 -
CASGGGSYEQYF TGTGCCTCTGGTGGGGGCTCCTACGAGCAGTACTTC - TRBV7-2 12 TRBJ2-7 many
CASSELRAGTEAFF TGTGCCAGCAGTGAACTTCGGGCGGGGACTGAAGCTTTCTTT - TRBV6-1 14 TRBJ1-1 -
CASSQDLEGAGELFF TGCGCCAGCAGCCAAGACCTTGAGGGGGCTGGGGAGCTGTTTTTT TRBD1 TRBV4-1 15 TRBJ2-2 -
CASSLVFGEQYF TGTGCCAGCAGCTTAGTCTTTGGCGAGCAGTACTTC - TRBV7-9 12 TRBJ2-7 -
CASSRPVAELFF TGTGCCAGCAGCCGACCGGTTGCGGAGCTGTTTTTT - TRBV7-9 12 TRBJ2-2 -
CSVGTSAYNEQFF TGCAGCGTCGGGACTAGCGCCTACAATGAGCAGTTCTTC TRBD2 TRBV29-1 13 TRBJ2-1 few
CSARDRTENFGYTF TGCAGTGCTAGAGATCGGACAGAAAACTTTGGCTACACCTTC - TRBV20-1 14 TRBJ1-2 -
CAWSVWRDSRYGYTF TGTGCCTGGAGTGTATGGCGGGATTCTCGGTATGGCTACACCTTC - TRBV30 15 TRBJ1-2 -
CASSFSGGSEKLFF TGTGCCAGCAGTTTCTCCGGGGGGTCTGAAAAACTGTTTTTT - TRBV28 14 TRBJ1-4 -
CASSETRAFSNQPQHF TGTGCCAGCAGTGAGACCCGGGCCTTTAGCAATCAGCCCCAGCATTTT - TRBV2 16 TRBJ1-5 -
CASSELGQESGAFF TGTGCCAGCAGCGAACTTGGACAGGAAAGCGGAGCTTTCTTT TRBD1 TRBV2 14 TRBJ1-1 once